The 11 T cell receptor beta chains below all came from one sample that was sequenced in a study of beta chain features in type 1 diabetes. Study observations and caveats: Shortening of TCRB CDR3s, moderate but significant, appeared in all four CD4+ subsets of Type 1 diabetes patients.

Reverse transcribing all isolated RNA meant expressed TCRB transcripts were sequenced. Some clones are missing from TCRdb's copy, which holds only in-frame ones; the method was immunoSEQ multiplex PCR. The sample shows a few hundred thousand clones, 15% to 20% of them seen only once. No antigens are known for them. Sequencing was performed on naive CD4+ T cells from blood. The receptors derive from a man aged 25-45 years with type 1 diabetes.

This clone was detected a few times. The chain carries TRBV7-2 and TRBJ1-4, with 7 bases lining up with TRBD1. The CDR3 covers 14 residues. Losses at the gene ends were 5 bases for V and 8 bases for J; bases not matched to a gene: 8. Germline lookup yields CDR1 SGHTA and CDR2 FQGNSA. The CDR3 protein is CASSGRTGLEKLFF. CDR3 coding DNA: TGTGCCAGCAGCGGTCGGACAGGCTTAGAAAAACTGTTTTTT.

This rearrangement joins TRBV29-1 to TRBJ1-1; D may be TRBD1 (5 bases). This CDR3 comprises 13 residues. Germline V gene lookup returns CDR1 SQVTM and CDR2 ANQGSEA. The V end was cut by 4 bases, the J end by 3 bases, with 12 bases between. The CDR3 bases are TGCAGCGTTGCGAGGGGCGCGGACACTGAAGCTTTCTTT. Translation: CSVARGADTEAFF.

V gene TRBV30 combines with J gene TRBJ2-1, with 9 bases identical to TRBD2. V gave up 0 bases and J gave up 6 bases; unmatched junction bases: 6. CDR1 and CDR2 from the germline V gene are GTSNPN and SVGIG (reference sequence). There are 15 residues in the CDR3. The CDR3 coding sequence is TGTGCCTGGAGTGTGAGTAGCGGGAGAATCAATGAGCAGTTCTTC. It encodes CAWSVSSGRINEQFF.

The V gene is TRBV28, the J gene TRBJ2-5; 11 nucleotides align to TRBD2. The CDR3 length is 16 residues. Germline CDR1 reads MDHEN; CDR2 reads SYDVKM. With 2 bases clipped from V and 4 bases from J, the junction kept 6 bases outside the gene matches. The CDR3 here is CASSLLLAGVRETQYF. The CDR3 DNA reads TGTGCCAGCAGTTTACTACTAGCGGGAGTGCGAGAGACCCAGTACTTC.

V usage is TRBV30 and J usage is TRBJ1-4; D perhaps matches TRBD1 (5 bases). Trimming pared 5 bases from V and 4 bases from J, leaving 8 bases between. Germline V CDR1 and CDR2: GTSNPN, SVGIG (reference sequence). The CDR3 contains 12 residues. The CDR3 spells CAWGGGNEKLFF. The CDR3 bases are TGTGCCTGGGGGGGAGGTAATGAAAAACTGTTTTTT.

The chain couples TRBV4-1 to TRBJ2-3; D is uncertain. CDR1 is MGHRA, CDR2 YSYEKL, per germline. This CDR3 is built from 16 residues. Deletions cut 4 bases from V and 0 bases from J, with 14 bases between. CDR3 loop: CASSRWGTGSTDTQYF. The CDR3 nucleotides are TGCGCCAGCAGCCGATGGGGTACTGGAAGCACAGATACGCAGTATTTT.

This clone was observed a handful of times. The rearrangement links TRBV29-1 to TRBJ2-1, with TRBD1 identical over 7 bases. Unmatched junction bases numbered 3, after V lost 7 bases and J lost 6 bases. The CDR3 has 11 amino acids. The germline gives CDR1 SQVTM, CDR2 ANQGSEA. The CDR3 region has the DNA TGCAGCGGCCGGGACAGCAATGAGCAGTTCTTC. This translates into CSGRDSNEQFF.

This chain links TRBV18 with TRBJ1-1; D remains ambiguous. This CDR3 has 14 residues. Germline CDR1 KGHSH, CDR2 LQKENI. V dropped 5 bases and J dropped 5 bases, with 15 bases sitting between them. The CDR3 loop is CASSSPFPVTEAFF. CDR3 nucleotides: TGTGCCAGCTCATCCCCCTTTCCCGTGACTGAAGCTTTCTTT.

For the CDR3, the DNA is TGTGCCAGCAGTTCTGACAGGGTCTTAGAGACCCAGTACTTC. Protein: CASSSDRVLETQYF. The chain uses TRBV28 and TRBJ2-5; TRBD1 agrees at 7 bases. This CDR3 has 14 amino acids. V lost 4 bases, J lost 4 bases, and 6 bases stayed unmatched. Germline V gene sequence: CDR1 MDHEN, CDR2 SYDVKM.

The V and J genes are TRBV29-1 and TRBJ2-4, with D unresolved. The V and J ends lost 4 bases and 0 bases respectively, with 10 bases between them. CDR3 length: 14 amino acids. Germline CDR1 SQVTM, CDR2 ANQGSEA. The CDR3 DNA reads TGCAGCGTTGCCTCTCGTCAAGCCAAAAACATTCAGTACTTC. This sequence encodes CSVASRQAKNIQYF.

Written as DNA, the CDR3 is TGCGCCAGCAGCTTTCAGGGAACCGGGGAGCTGTTTTTT. Translation: CASSFQGTGELFF. V gene TRBV5-1 combines with J gene TRBJ2-2; D perhaps matches TRBD1 (5 bases). The V and J ends lost 2 bases and 5 bases respectively, with 7 bases between them. The CDR3 runs to 13 residues. Germline V lookup: CDR1 SGHRS, CDR2 YFSETQ.